The clone carrying this TCR beta chain was recorded a few times. Its antigen is not identified. The sample is drawn from a study of regulatory T cells in long-lasting Graves disease. Findings of the study overall: Comparison showed that persistent patients shared more public clonotypes (about 3,000) than new patients (about 970).

In building TCR beta libraries, iRepertoire HTBI primers were used together with Arm-PCR of CDR3 regions. TCRdb called the multiplex PCR reads again in MiXCR, with one record for every CDR3 protein. Among 400,000 to 550,000 distinct CDR3 sequences listed, around 15% were seen once. Time point: newly diagnosed GD, antithyroid drugs for less than 3 months. Researchers made the TCR library from RNA that was extracted from PBMCs. An endocrinology unit in Xi'an, China, supplied the patients. The CDR3 consists of 16 residues. V lost 5 bases and J 2 bases, leaving 18 bases between the germline ends. The germline V gene encodes CDR1 SNHLY and CDR2 FYNNEI. The same sample was also used in a study of T cells in Graves' hyperthyroidism and ophthalmopathy.

The receptor's source is a young woman with Graves disease. The source material was peripheral blood mononuclear cells (PBMCs), sampled at new diagnosis, from a patient treated with antithyroid drugs. J is TRBJ2-5 and V is TRBV2; TRBD2 might be the D (5 bases). The CDR3 DNA sequence: TGTGCCAGCAGTTCTGGACCGGGGTTGAGACAAGAGACCCAGTACTTC. Its translation is CASSSGPGLRQETQYF.